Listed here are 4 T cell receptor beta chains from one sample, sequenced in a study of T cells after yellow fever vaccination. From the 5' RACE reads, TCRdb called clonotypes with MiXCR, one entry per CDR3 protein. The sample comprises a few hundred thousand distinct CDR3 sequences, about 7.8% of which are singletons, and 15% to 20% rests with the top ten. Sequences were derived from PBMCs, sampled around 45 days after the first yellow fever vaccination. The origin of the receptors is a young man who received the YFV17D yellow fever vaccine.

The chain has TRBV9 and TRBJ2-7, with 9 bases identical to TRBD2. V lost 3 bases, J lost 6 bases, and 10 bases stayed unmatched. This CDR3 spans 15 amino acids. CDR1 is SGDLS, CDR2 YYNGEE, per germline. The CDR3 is CASSEVGAGGGEQYF. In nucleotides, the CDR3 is TGTGCCAGCAGCGAAGTAGGTGCGGGGGGGGGCGAGCAGTACTTC. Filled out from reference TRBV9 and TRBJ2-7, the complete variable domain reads DSGVTQTPKHLITATGQRVTLRCSPRSGDLSVYWYQQSLDQGLQFLIQYYNGEERAKGNILERFSAQQFPDLHSELNLSSLELGDSALYFCASSEVGAGGGEQYFGPGTRLTVT.

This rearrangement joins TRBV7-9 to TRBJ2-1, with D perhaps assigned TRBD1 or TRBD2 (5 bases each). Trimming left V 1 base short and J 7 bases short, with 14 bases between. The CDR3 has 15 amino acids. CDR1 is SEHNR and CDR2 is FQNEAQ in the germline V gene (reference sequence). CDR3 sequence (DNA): TGTGCCAGCAGCTTAGTCTCCGGAGAGGGGAATGAGCAGTTCTTC. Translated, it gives CASSLVSGEGNEQFF.

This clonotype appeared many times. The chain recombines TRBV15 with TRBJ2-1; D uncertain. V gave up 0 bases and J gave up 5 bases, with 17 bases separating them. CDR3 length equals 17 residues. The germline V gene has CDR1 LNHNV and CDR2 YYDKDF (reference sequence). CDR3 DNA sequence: TGTGCCACCAGCAGAGATCGTCTTTTCGTGTCCCACAATGAGCAGTTCTTC. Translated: CATSRDRLFVSHNEQFF. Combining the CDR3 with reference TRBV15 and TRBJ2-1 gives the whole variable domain DAMVIQNPRYQVTQFGKPVTLSCSQTLNHNVMYWYQQKSSQAPKLLFHYYDKDFNNEADTPDNFQSRRPNTSFCFLDIRSPGLGDTAMYLCATSRDRLFVSHNEQFFGPGTRLTVL.

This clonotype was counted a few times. Here the CDR3 reads CASSLFVDTEAFF. The CDR3 DNA follows: TGTGCCAGCAGCTTATTCGTGGACACTGAAGCTTTCTTT. This chain joins TRBV7-2 and TRBJ1-1; no firm D call. The germline gives CDR1 SGHTA, CDR2 FQGNSA. CDR3 length: 13 amino acids. The V gene lost 2 bases and the J gene lost 3 bases, with 7 bases spanning the gap.